This passage covers 32 T cell receptor beta chains from one sample sequenced in a study of blood T cells in healthy people across ages. The authors ran a second PCR of roughly 6 to 12 cycles using a sample-barcoded 5' primer and a J-beta primer mix. Using its own MiXCR run on the 5' RACE reads, TCRdb lists one record per CDR3 protein. This table holds approximately 1.5 million distinct CDR3 sequences, about 35% found once. The material sequenced was blood. These receptors were collected from a woman aged 25 to 39 in good health.

The V and J genes are TRBV24-1 and TRBJ2-7; the D gene could be TRBD1 or TRBD2 (5 bases each). This CDR3 region has 13 residues. From germline, CDR1 is KGHDR and CDR2 SFDVKD. V lost 4 bases and J 0 bases, leaving 6 bases between the germline ends. CDR3 DNA: TGTGCCACCAGTGAGAGGGGCTCCTACGAGCAGTACTTC. Residues: CATSERGSYEQYF.

This clonotype has ten or more counts. The rearrangement uses TRBV6-1 and TRBJ2-5, with D perhaps TRBD2 (5 bases). The germline gives CDR1 MNHNS, CDR2 SASEGT. This CDR3 is built from 18 residues. V was pared by 4 bases and J by 5 bases, with 26 bases between. CDR3 bases: TGTGCCAGCAGTGGGCCAATCAGCGCGGGTGTTCACTGGGAGACCCAGTACTTC. It translates to CASSGPISAGVHWETQYF.

The chain is built from TRBV27 and TRBJ2-2, with 16 bases fitting TRBD2. CDR3 length: 18 residues. In germline, CDR1 is MNHEY, CDR2 SMNVEV (reference sequence). The junction had 6 bases not matched to a gene; V was cut back by 4 bases and J by 4 bases. In DNA, the CDR3 is TGTGCCAGCAGTTGGGGACTAGCGGGAGGGACGAGCACCGGGGAGCTGTTTTTT. Its protein is CASSWGLAGGTSTGELFF.

The chain carries TRBV20-1 and TRBJ2-1; 7 bases line up with TRBD2. The CDR3 has 16 amino acids. The germline V gene has CDR1 DFQATT and CDR2 SNEGSKA (reference sequence). J was trimmed by 6 bases and V by 6 bases; bases with no gene match: 17. The CDR3 region has the DNA TGCAGTGCGGCCGACCTTGGACTAGGACTGGGCAATGAGCAGTTCTTC. As protein: CSAADLGLGLGNEQFF.

The V call is TRBV11-2, the J call TRBJ2-6, with TRBD2 matching 10 bases. The V segment lost 5 bases and the J segment 0 bases; nucleotides outside the gene matches: 13. The germline gives CDR1 SGHAT, CDR2 FQNNGV. CDR3 length equals 20 residues. This CDR3 is CASSLDSRLAGYSGANVLTF. CDR3 DNA sequence: TGTGCCAGCAGCCTTGATTCAAGACTAGCGGGTTACTCTGGGGCCAACGTCCTGACTTTC. Variable domain in full (rest from reference TRBV11-2 and TRBJ2-6): EAGVAQSPRYKIIEKRQSVAFWCNPISGHATLYWYQQILGQGPKLLIQFQNNGVVDDSQLPKDRFSAERLKGVDSTLKIQPAKLEDSAVYLCASSLDSRLAGYSGANVLTFGAGSRLTVL.

The V call is TRBV11-2, the J call TRBJ1-2; a possible D gene is TRBD1 (6 bases). Germline assignment: CDR1 SGHAT and CDR2 FQNNGV. CDR3 length: 15 amino acids. Trimming took 5 bases from V and 0 from J, leaving 13 bases between them. The CDR3 DNA reads as TGTGCCAGCAGCCTGGGGGCGGGCTCTAACTATGGCTACACCTTC. As protein: CASSLGAGSNYGYTF.

Comment on this clonotype: One end of the junction does not line up with germline, which may come from a read error. The rearrangement joins TRBV9 to TRBJ2-5, with 10 positions matching TRBD2. The germline V gene has CDR1 SGDLS and CDR2 YYNGEE. CDR3 length: 15 residues. This chain's CDR3 is CVSSVEGSGGETQYF. DNA for the CDR3: TGTGTCAGCAGCGTAGAGGGTAGCGGGGGGGAGACCCAGTACTTC.

The CDR3 coding sequence is TGCGCCAGCAGCCCGGACAGCGGGACTAACATCTACAATGAGCAGTTCTTC. Translating gives CASSPDSGTNIYNEQFF. J is TRBJ2-1 and V is TRBV5-1, with D perhaps matching TRBD2 (7 bases). This CDR3 has 17 residues. CDR1 and CDR2 (germline): SGHRS, YFSETQ. Trimming shortened V by 4 bases and J by 3 bases, and 20 bases separated the two germline ends.

This rearrangement joins TRBV7-2 to TRBJ2-5; 10 nucleotides line up with TRBD2. Trimming cost V 6 bases and J 5 bases; bases outside gene matches: 9. CDR3 size: 15 residues. The germline V gene has CDR1 SGHTA and CDR2 FQGNSA. In DNA, the CDR3 is TGTGCCAGCAGTACAGCGGGGGGGCTCGGGGAGACCCAGTACTTC. This sequence encodes CASSTAGGLGETQYF.

The V call is TRBV7-6, the J call TRBJ2-1; D call uncertain. Germline lookup yields CDR1 SGHVS and CDR2 FNYEAQ. V dropped 1 base and J dropped 9 bases, with 10 bases sitting between them. The CDR3 contains 13 residues. The CDR3 DNA sequence: TGTGCCAGCAGCTTAGGTGTAGATGGTGAGCAGTTCTTC. It yields the protein CASSLGVDGEQFF.

The chain employs TRBV21-1 and TRBJ2-5; TRBD1 is taken as the D call from the table, unchecked against the DNA. TRBV21-1 is tagged as a pseudogene. The CDR3 sequence is 17 residues long. The DNA for the CDR3 is TGTGCCAGCAGTCCTCCGACAGGGGAGGGTATCCGAGAGACCCAGTACTTC. This codes for CASSPPTGEGIRETQYF.

As for this clonotype: Relative to the germline gene, one junction end is altered; a read error may explain this. This chain joins TRBV4-1 and TRBJ1-1; D not certain. CDR1 is MGHRA, CDR2 YSYEKL, per germline. The CDR3 loop spans 15 amino acids. The CDR3 spells CASSQWKQRNTEVFF. CDR3 DNA: TGCGCCAGCAGCCAATGGAAACAGAGGAACACTGAAGTTTTCTTT.

The chain joins TRBV5-1 to TRBJ2-5; possibly TRBD1 or TRBD2 for D (5 bases each). The tail of the sequence fits TRBJ2-7 better, so the J call may be wrong. The CDR3 is 13 amino acids. CDR1 is SGHRS, CDR2 YFSETQ, per germline. CDR3 sequence (DNA): TGCGCCAGCAGCATGGGGGTGGACTACGAGCAGTACTTC. Protein sequence: CASSMGVDYEQYF.

The CDR3 here is CASSLVGLAGGRETQYF. In DNA form, the CDR3 reads TGCGCCAGCAGTCTGGTGGGACTAGCGGGAGGGCGAGAGACCCAGTACTTC. This chain uses TRBV5-1 with TRBJ2-5, with 16 bases fitting TRBD2. From germline, CDR1 is SGHRS and CDR2 YFSETQ. The CDR3 spans 17 residues. V gave up 5 bases and J gave up 4 bases; unmatched junction bases: 8.

This clonotype has only a few counts. V usage is TRBV14 and J usage is TRBJ2-3, with D possibly being TRBD1 (8 bases). The germline CDR1 and CDR2 sequences are SGHDN and FVKESK. The CDR3 is made up of 15 amino acids. V gave up 3 bases and J gave up 7 bases, with 17 bases separating them. CDR3 loop: CASSHSAGQAYTQYF. The CDR3 nucleotides read TGTGCCAGCAGCCATTCAGCGGGACAGGCGTATACGCAGTATTTT.

This clonotype showed up just a few times. The chain links TRBV7-9 to TRBJ2-1, with 10 nucleotides matching TRBD2. V trimming: 5 bases; J trimming: 5 bases; junction bases outside the gene matches: 6. The germline V gene has CDR1 SEHNR and CDR2 FQNEAQ (reference sequence). The CDR3 contains 15 residues. In nucleotides, the CDR3 is TGTGCCAGCAGCCCGGGGACTAGCGCAAACAATGAGCAGTTCTTC. Translating gives CASSPGTSANNEQFF.

Details on this clonotype: This may arise from a read error, as a much more abundant clone is one base away. The rearrangement links TRBV4-1 to TRBJ2-7; 9 bases map to TRBD2. V gave up 1 base and J gave up 5 bases; unmatched junction bases: 9. Germline V gene sequence: CDR1 MGHRA, CDR2 YSYEKL. CDR3 length equals 16 residues. The CDR3 sequence is CASSQASSGRPHEQYF. CDR3 nucleotides: TGCGCCAGCAGCCAAGCTAGTAGCGGGAGACCCCACGAGCAGTACTTC.

The rearrangement links TRBV28 to TRBJ2-1; D call uncertain. The CDR3 has 14 residues. Germline loops: CDR1 MDHEN, CDR2 SYDVKM. Trimming cost V 6 bases and J 4 bases, with 13 bases left between them. CDR3 sequence reads: CASRSRVPYNEQFF. In DNA form, the CDR3 reads TGTGCCAGCAGGTCCCGGGTCCCTTACAATGAGCAGTTCTTC. The whole variable domain, remainder taken from reference TRBV28 and TRBJ2-1, is DVKVTQSSRYLVKRTGEKVFLECVQDMDHENMFWYRQDPGLGLRLIYFSYDVKMKEKGDIPEGYSVSREKKERFSLILESASTNQTSMYLCASRSRVPYNEQFFGPGTRLTVL.

The V and J genes are TRBV7-9 and TRBJ2-1; no definite D call. Germline-derived CDR1 and CDR2 are SEHNR and FQNEAQ (reference sequence). The CDR3 is 14 residues long. The V end was cut by 1 base, the J end by 9 bases, with 13 bases between. CDR3 residues: CASSLVGRAGEQFF. The DNA of the CDR3 is TGTGCCAGCAGCTTAGTAGGACGGGCAGGTGAGCAGTTCTTC.

The table lists this clonotype with a few counts. The chain combines TRBV7-3 with TRBJ2-3; TRBD2 matches at 9 bases. Germline trimming cut 2 bases from V and 5 bases from J; bases unmatched to any gene: 8. The CDR3 sequence is 16 residues long. Germline V CDR1 and CDR2: SGHTA, FQGTGA. The CDR3 DNA reads TGTGCCAGCAGCTTAGGCGCGGGAGGGAAGGAAGATACGCAGTATTTT. Translation: CASSLGAGGKEDTQYF.

This clonotype was seen only a few times. The chain joins TRBV7-9 to TRBJ2-7; TRBD2 aligns across 7 bases. This CDR3 is built from 17 residues. CDR1 SEHNR and CDR2 FQNEAQ come from the germline V gene (reference sequence). The V gene end was trimmed by 2 bases and the J gene end by 1 base; junction bases not matched to a gene: 11. The CDR3 loop reads CASSLYGRGVQSYEQYF. CDR3 in DNA: TGTGCCAGCAGCTTATATGGGAGGGGAGTTCAATCCTACGAGCAGTACTTC. Full variable domain (remainder filled in from reference TRBV7-9 and TRBJ2-7): DTGVSQNPRHKITKRGQNVTFRCDPISEHNRLYWYRQTLGQGPEFLTYFQNEAQLEKSRLLSDRFSAERPKGSFSTLEIQRTEQGDSAMYLCASSLYGRGVQSYEQYFGPGTRLTVT.

The rearrangement joins TRBV5-1 to TRBJ1-1; TRBD1 is a possible D gene (6 bases). Trimming took off 0 bases at V and 4 bases at J, with 19 bases between the two ends. Germline CDR1 reads SGHRS; CDR2 reads YFSETQ. The CDR3 covers 17 residues. The CDR3 protein is CASSLAGQRLGSTEAFF. DNA for the CDR3: TGCGCCAGCAGCTTGGCGGGACAAAGACTAGGGAGCACTGAAGCTTTCTTT.

The J gene is TRBJ2-5, the V gene TRBV6-5, with 9 bases matching TRBD1. The CDR3 totals 16 residues. V was clipped by 9 bases and J by 2 bases; unmatched bases: 13. Germline-derived CDR1 and CDR2 are MNHEY and SVGAGI. The CDR3 nucleotides are TGTGCCAGGCTACCGACCGGGACAGGGATACAAGAGACCCAGTACTTC. Translated: CARLPTGTGIQETQYF.

The V and J genes are TRBV18 and TRBJ2-1, with D tentatively TRBD1 or TRBD2 (5 bases each). The ends were cut back, 3 bases at V and 0 bases at J, with 12 bases in the middle. Germline values: CDR1 KGHSH, CDR2 LQKENI. This CDR3 spans 16 amino acids. In DNA, the CDR3 is TGTGCCAGCTCACCCCGGTTGGGGGACTCCTACAATGAGCAGTTCTTC. This translates into CASSPRLGDSYNEQFF.

This clonotype came up a few times. The chain joins TRBV14 to TRBJ1-1, with D perhaps TRBD1 (6 bases). With 10 bases removed from V and 1 base from J, the gap between germline ends came to 13 bases. This CDR3 comprises 13 residues. Germline V lookup: CDR1 SGHDN, CDR2 FVKESK. The DNA for the CDR3 is TGTGCCATCGGAGGACAGTGGAACACTGAAGCTTTCTTT. It specifies CAIGGQWNTEAFF.

Of note for this clonotype: An end of the junction differs from the germline gene, which may be a read error. The rearrangement joins TRBV3-1 to TRBJ2-4, with D maybe TRBD2 (5 bases). This CDR3 has 15 residues. Per germline, CDR1 LGHDT and CDR2 YNNKEL (reference sequence). DNA for the CDR3: TGTGCCAGCAGCGATAAGCGGATAGCCGAAAACATTCAGTACTTC. Its protein is CASSDKRIAENIQYF.

The chain couples TRBV5-1 to TRBJ2-3; 8 bases are a match to TRBD1. With V trimmed by 0 bases and J by 6 bases, 12 bases remained unmatched. The CDR3 covers 17 residues. Germline V CDR1 and CDR2: SGHRS, YFSETQ. CDR3 loop: CASSLAMTGDHQDTQYF. Here the CDR3 DNA reads TGCGCCAGCAGCTTGGCCATGACAGGGGACCACCAGGATACGCAGTATTTT.

The V and J genes are TRBV2 and TRBJ2-5, with TRBD1 as a possible D gene (6 bases). Germline V gives CDR1 SNHLY, CDR2 FYNNEI. The germline V and J ends were trimmed by 6 bases and 1 base, with 18 bases remaining between them. The CDR3 is 16 residues long. The CDR3 region is CASSKTGAKFQETQYF. In DNA form, the CDR3 reads TGTGCCAGCAGCAAGACAGGCGCAAAATTCCAAGAGACCCAGTACTTC.

This clonotype was counted only a few times. V and J are TRBV6-6 and TRBJ1-1; D call uncertain. V was trimmed by 7 bases and J by 5 bases, leaving 20 bases between them. The CDR3 has 15 amino acids. The germline gives CDR1 MNHNY, CDR2 SVGAGI (reference sequence). CDR3 nucleotide sequence: TGTGCCAGCAATGGACTGGGGAGTCGAGGGACTGAAGCTTTCTTT. The encoded protein is CASNGLGSRGTEAFF.

The gene calls are TRBV4-1 and TRBJ2-7, with TRBD1 as a possible D gene (6 bases). Germline CDR1 and CDR2: MGHRA and YSYEKL. The V end lost 3 bases, the J end lost 3 bases, and 12 bases lay between the germline ends. This CDR3 comprises 14 residues. As DNA, the CDR3 is TGCGCCAGCAGCCACCTCAGGACAGTCTACGAGCAGTACTTC. Encoded protein: CASSHLRTVYEQYF.

This clonotype came up a few times. This chain joins TRBV12-3 or TRBV12-4 and TRBJ2-1; D is undetermined. The CDR3 loop spans 13 amino acids. V lost 8 bases, J lost 8 bases, and 16 bases lay in between. The CDR3 nucleotides are TGTGCCAGCGATACATCTAGAGGTGATGAGCAGTTCTTC. Protein: CASDTSRGDEQFF.

For this clonotype: One end of the junction fails to match germline, which may point to a read error. The chain links TRBV5-6 to TRBJ2-6, with a possible D match to TRBD2 (6 bases). Germline V lookup: CDR1 SGHDT, CDR2 YYEEEE. The CDR3 length is 17 residues. DNA of the CDR3: TGCGCCAGCAGCTTTCGGCAGGGAGGAGCTGGGGCCAACGTCCTGACTTTC. Protein: CASSFRQGGAGANVLTF. Drawing the rest from reference TRBV5-6 and TRBJ2-6, the complete variable domain is DAGVTQSPTHLIKTRGQQVTLRCSPKSGHDTVSWYQQALGQGPQFIFQYYEEEERQRGNFPDRFSGHQFPNYSSELNVNALLLGDSALYLCASSFRQGGAGANVLTFGAGSRLTVL.